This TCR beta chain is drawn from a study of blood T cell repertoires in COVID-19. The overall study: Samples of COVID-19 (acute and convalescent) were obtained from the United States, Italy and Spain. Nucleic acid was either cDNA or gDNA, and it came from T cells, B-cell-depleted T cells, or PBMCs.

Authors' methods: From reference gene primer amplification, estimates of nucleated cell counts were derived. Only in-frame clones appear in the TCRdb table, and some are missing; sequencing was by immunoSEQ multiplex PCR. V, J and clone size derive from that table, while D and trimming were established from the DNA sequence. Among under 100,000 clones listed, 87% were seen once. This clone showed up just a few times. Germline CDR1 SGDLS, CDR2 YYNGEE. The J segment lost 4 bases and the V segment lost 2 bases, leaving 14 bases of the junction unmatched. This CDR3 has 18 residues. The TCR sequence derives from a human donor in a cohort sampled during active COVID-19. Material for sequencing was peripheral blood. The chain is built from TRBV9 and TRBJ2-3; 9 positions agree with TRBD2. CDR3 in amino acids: CASSVRAASGVGADTQYF. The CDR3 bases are TGTGCCAGCAGCGTTCGGGCAGCTAGCGGGGTGGGGGCAGATACGCAGTATTTT. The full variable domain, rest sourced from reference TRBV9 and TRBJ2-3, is DSGVTQTPKHLITATGQRVTLRCSPRSGDLSVYWYQQSLDQGLQFLIQYYNGEERAKGNILERFSAQQFPDLHSELNLSSLELGDSALYFCASSVRAASGVGADTQYFGPGTRLTVL.